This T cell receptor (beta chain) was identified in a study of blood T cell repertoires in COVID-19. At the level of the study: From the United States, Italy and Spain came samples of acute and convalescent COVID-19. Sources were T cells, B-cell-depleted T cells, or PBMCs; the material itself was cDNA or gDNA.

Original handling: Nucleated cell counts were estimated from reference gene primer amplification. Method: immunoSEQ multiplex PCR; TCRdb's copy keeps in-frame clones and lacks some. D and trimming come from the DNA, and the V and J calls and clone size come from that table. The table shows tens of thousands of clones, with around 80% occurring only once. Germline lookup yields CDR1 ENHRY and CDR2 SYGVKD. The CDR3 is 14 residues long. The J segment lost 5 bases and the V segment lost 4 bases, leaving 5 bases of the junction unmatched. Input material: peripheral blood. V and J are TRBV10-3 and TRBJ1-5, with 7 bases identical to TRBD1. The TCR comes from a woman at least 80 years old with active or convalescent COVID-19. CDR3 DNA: TGTGCCATCAGTGGGACAGGCGACTATCAGCCCCAGCATTTT. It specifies CAISGTGDYQPQHF.